A selection of T cell receptor beta chains follows, all from one sample in a study of blood T cells in healthy people across ages. Each CDR3 protein gets one entry after TCRdb re-called the 5' RACE reads with MiXCR. The repertoire includes 850,000 or so distinct CDR3 sequences, 25% to 35% of them detected once, and 17% sits in the top ten. Input material: blood. Receptors originate from a woman aged 80 or older in good health. Both conserved end residues are part of each CDR3. D genes are given only for firm matches. Clone size, where shown, is once, few, many, or a class for clones that have expanded.

len	v_gene	j_gene	d_gene	abundance	CDR3aa	CDR3nt
13	TRBV6-2/TRBV6-3	TRBJ1-5	.	many	CASWTDSNQPQHF	TGTGCCAGCTGGACAGATAGCAATCAGCCCCAGCATTTT
14	TRBV6-2/TRBV6-3	TRBJ1-4	.	few	CASSLWGYNEKLFF	TGTGCCAGCAGTTTATGGGGATATAATGAAAAACTGTTTTTT
14	TRBV12-3/TRBV12-4	TRBJ1-2	.	many	CASSFAQENYGYTF	TGTGCCAGCAGTTTTGCCCAGGAAAACTATGGCTACACCTTC
15	TRBV18	TRBJ2-7	TRBD2	many	CASSPVLAGPYEQYF	TGTGCCAGCTCACCGGTTCTAGCGGGGCCCTACGAGCAGTACTTC
15	TRBV6-2/TRBV6-3	TRBJ1-5	.	many	CASSYGPPSNQPQHF	TGTGCCAGCAGTTACGGACCCCCTAGCAATCAGCCCCAGCATTTT
14	TRBV7-6	TRBJ2-7	TRBD1	.	CASSLEGTGDEQYF	TGTGCCAGCAGCTTAGAGGGGACAGGGGACGAGCAGTACTTC
13	TRBV7-9	TRBJ1-4	.	.	CASRSTDGKKLFF	TGTGCCAGCAGATCCACGGACGGAAAAAAACTGTTTTTT
13	TRBV6-1	TRBJ1-1	.	.	CASSEAGRVEAFF	TGTGCCAGCAGTGAAGCCGGCAGGGTGGAAGCTTTCTTT
13	TRBV11-1	TRBJ2-2	.	.	CASSLGGQGELFF	TGTGCCAGCAGCTTAGGCGGGCAAGGGGAGCTGTTTTTT
16	TRBV5-1	TRBJ2-6	.	few	CASSLGGETGANVLTF	TGCGCCAGCAGCTTGGGAGGGGAAACTGGGGCCAACGTCCTGACTTTC
14	TRBV10-3	TRBJ2-3	TRBD2	few	CAISAGGSTDTQYF	TGTGCCATCAGTGCCGGGGGGAGCACAGATACGCAGTATTTT
13	TRBV29-1	TRBJ2-1	.	many	CSVRPSNYNEQFF	TGCAGCGTTCGACCCTCGAACTACAATGAGCAGTTCTTC
14	TRBV20-1	TRBJ2-3	TRBD1	many	CSARDTGGADTQYF	TGCAGTGCTAGAGACACAGGGGGCGCAGATACGCAGTATTTT
13	TRBV18	TRBJ1-2	.	many	CASSTGQLYGYTF	TGTGCCAGCTCGACCGGACAACTTTATGGCTACACCTTC
12	TRBV10-3	TRBJ1-1	.	few	CAISELGLEAFF	TGTGCCATCAGTGAGTTGGGGCTTGAAGCTTTCTTT
16	TRBV3-1	TRBJ2-6	.	many	CASSQDSGDGANVLTF	TGTGCCAGCAGCCAAGATTCAGGGGACGGGGCCAACGTCCTGACTTTC
13	TRBV10-3	TRBJ2-1	.	.	CAVSGTPYNEQFF	TGTGCCGTCTCCGGGACCCCCTACAATGAGCAGTTCTTC
15	TRBV10-3	TRBJ2-5	.	.	CAISVLAMELETQYF	TGTGCCATCAGTGTGCTTGCGATGGAGCTAGAGACCCAGTACTTC
16	TRBV6-2/TRBV6-3	TRBJ2-1	TRBD2	many	CASSYQGRGGGLVQFF	TGTGCCAGCAGTTACCAAGGTCGCGGGGGGGGCCTAGTGCAGTTCTTC
14	TRBV11-2	TRBJ2-2	.	many	CASTKGLNTGELFF	TGTGCCAGCACCAAGGGGCTAAACACCGGGGAGCTGTTTTTT
18	TRBV10-3	TRBJ2-5	TRBD2	many	CAIKGDGTSGGLQETQYF	TGTGCCATCAAAGGGGACGGGACTAGCGGGGGTCTCCAAGAGACCCAGTACTTC
14	TRBV7-9	TRBJ2-5	.	many	CASSPRTTPGTQYF	TGTGCCAGCAGCCCCCGAACCACCCCGGGGACCCAGTACTTC
13	TRBV7-2	TRBJ2-7	.	many	CASSYASSYEQYF	TGTGCCAGCAGCTATGCCAGCTCCTACGAGCAGTACTTC
11	TRBV20-1	TRBJ2-1	.	.	CSASGRFEQFF	TGCAGTGCTAGCGGGAGATTTGAGCAGTTCTTC
14	TRBV2	TRBJ2-3	TRBD1	many	CASSLRQGEDTQYF	TGTGCCAGCAGTCTCCGACAGGGGGAAGATACGCAGTATTTT
17	TRBV7-2	TRBJ2-2	.	many	CASSFPPGGDNTGELFF	TGTGCCAGCAGCTTTCCCCCGGGGGGCGACAACACCGGGGAGCTGTTTTTT
15	TRBV28	TRBJ2-3	.	few	CASRRQGPRTDTQYF	TGTGCCAGCAGGCGTCAGGGGCCCCGCACAGATACGCAGTATTTT
15	TRBV14	TRBJ2-3	.	.	CASSRTVSDFVTQYF	TGTGCCAGCAGCCGGACGGTGTCAGATTTCGTAACGCAGTATTTT
14	TRBV5-4	TRBJ2-1	TRBD1	.	CVSSRKGQHNEQFF	TGTGTCAGTAGCAGGAAGGGACAGCACAATGAGCAGTTCTTC
15	TRBV7-9	TRBJ1-1	TRBD1	many	CASSLVTGANTEAFF	TGCGCCAGCAGCTTGGTGACAGGGGCGAACACTGAAGCTTTCTTT
16	TRBV2	TRBJ1-4	TRBD1	.	CASSEHRQGRSEKLFF	TGTGCCAGCAGCGAACACCGACAGGGAAGGTCTGAAAAACTGTTTTTT
13	TRBV29-1	TRBJ1-3	.	.	CSVSTTLGNTIYF	TGCAGCGTTTCGACGACTCTGGGAAACACCATATATTTT
15	TRBV10-2	TRBJ2-7	.	few	CASSAPPRMAYEQYF	TGCGCCAGCAGTGCCCCGCCCCGCATGGCCTACGAGCAGTACTTC
15	TRBV6-5	TRBJ1-2	TRBD1	.	CASSRTQQGSYGYTF	TGTGCCAGCAGTCGTACTCAACAGGGGAGCTATGGCTACACCTTC
15	TRBV14	TRBJ1-1	.	few	CASSQQRPGGTEAFF	TGTGCCAGCAGCCAACAAAGACCGGGAGGCACTGAAGCTTTCTTT
15	TRBV7-3	TRBJ2-3	.	once	CASSAGIRGTDTQYF	TGTGCCAGCAGCGCTGGGATCCGTGGGACAGATACGCAGTATTTT
12	TRBV20-1	TRBJ2-1	.	many	CSAPADLNEQFF	TGCAGTGCCCCGGCGGACCTCAATGAGCAGTTCTTC
16	TRBV20-1	TRBJ2-5	TRBD1	many	CSARGDGTGGSETQYF	TGCAGTGCTAGAGGCGACGGGACAGGGGGCAGTGAGACCCAGTACTTC
14	TRBV20-1	TRBJ2-1	TRBD1	many	CSASGTVVLNEQFF	TGCAGTGCCTCCGGGACAGTAGTTCTCAATGAGCAGTTCTTC
15	TRBV20-1	TRBJ2-7	TRBD2	.	CSAKDLAGGPYEQYF	TGCAGTGCCAAAGATCTAGCGGGGGGCCCCTACGAGCAGTACTTC
15	TRBV12-3/TRBV12-4	TRBJ1-5	.	many	CASSLGKSGHQPQHF	TGTGCCAGCAGTTTAGGCAAAAGTGGGCATCAGCCCCAGCATTTT
16	TRBV12-3/TRBV12-4	TRBJ2-1	.	.	CASSAAGGSLGNEQFF	TGTGCCAGCAGTGCGGCCGGGGGATCCCTTGGCAATGAGCAGTTCTTC
18	TRBV7-9	TRBJ1-2	.	once	CASSSWGGTGRLGYGYTF	TGTGCCAGCAGCTCGTGGGGCGGGACCGGGCGATTGGGCTATGGCTACACCTTC
16	TRBV5-1	TRBJ2-5	.	many	CASSAVAGNGEETQYF	TGCGCCAGCAGCGCAGTGGCTGGGAATGGAGAAGAGACCCAGTACTTC
14	TRBV11-2	TRBJ2-1	.	few	CASSPWAGDNEQFF	TGTGCCAGCAGCCCCTGGGCAGGAGACAATGAGCAGTTCTTC
16	TRBV7-2	TRBJ2-6	TRBD1	many	CASTGTGGSGANVLTF	TGTGCCAGCACCGGGACAGGGGGCTCTGGGGCCAACGTCCTGACTTTC
16	TRBV6-5	TRBJ2-3	TRBD1	many	CASRARTGSRTDTQYF	TGTGCCAGCAGGGCCCGGACAGGGAGTCGCACAGATACGCAGTATTTT
12	TRBV20-1	TRBJ1-2	TRBD1	few	CSALTGAGGYTF	TGCAGTGCTCTGACAGGGGCTGGTGGCTACACCTTC
13	TRBV20-1	TRBJ2-5	TRBD1	many	CSATRTGKETQYF	TGCAGTGCCACTCGGACAGGGAAAGAGACCCAGTACTTC
15	TRBV20-1	TRBJ1-4	.	.	CSARLYSATNEKLFF	TGCAGTGCTAGACTCTACTCAGCAACTAATGAAAAACTGTTTTTT